Presented here are 21 T cell receptor beta chains from one specimen sequenced in a study of tumor T cells in aggressive B-cell lymphoma. Some clones are missing from TCRdb's copy, which holds only in-frame ones; the method was immunoSEQ multiplex PCR. The sample contains about 3,500 clones, over 85% of which appear only once. The source material was tumor tissue. The receptors originated from an adult with diffuse large B cell lymphoma.

The V call is TRBV2, the J call TRBJ2-1; 10 nucleotides agree with TRBD2. The junction had 2 bases not matched to a gene; V was cut back by 1 base and J by 2 bases. Germline CDR1 and CDR2: SNHLY and FYNNEI. The length of the CDR3 is 16 residues. This CDR3 is CASSEGSGRAYNEQFF. The CDR3 DNA follows: TGTGCCAGCAGTGAAGGGAGCGGGAGGGCCTACAATGAGCAGTTCTTC. Looking up the rest from reference TRBV2 and TRBJ2-1 gives the full variable domain: EPEVTQTPSHQVTQMGQEVILRCVPISNHLYFYWYRQILGQKVEFLVSFYNNEISEKSEIFDDQFSVERPDGSNFTLKIRSTKLEDSAMYFCASSEGSGRAYNEQFFGPGTRLTVL.

CDR3 bases: TGTGCCAGCAGCCAAGATCGGGCTAGCGGGTACGAGCAGTACTTC. Translated: CASSQDRASGYEQYF. The rearrangement links TRBV4-2 to TRBJ2-7, with TRBD2 matching 8 bases. The CDR3 contains 15 residues. V lost 0 bases, J lost 4 bases, and 5 bases stayed unmatched. Germline CDR1 reads LGHNA; CDR2 reads YNFKEQ.

The rearrangement links TRBV2 to TRBJ2-2; 15 bases match TRBD2. Germline loops: CDR1 SNHLY, CDR2 FYNNEI. V lost 4 bases and J lost 5; bases outside the gene matches: 5. The CDR3 has 17 amino acids. The CDR3 region is CASSGTSGRARTGELFF. CDR3 in DNA: TGTGCCAGCAGTGGGACTAGCGGGAGGGCCCGAACCGGGGAGCTGTTTTTT.

The chain links TRBV11-3 to TRBJ2-3, with a possible D match to TRBD2 (6 bases). The CDR3 extends over 15 amino acids. Trimming removed 1 base from V and 3 bases from J, with 11 bases in between. Germline loops: CDR1 SGHNT, CDR2 YENEEA. The CDR3: CASSLGGTLTDTQYF. The CDR3 DNA reads as TGTGCCAGCAGCTTAGGAGGGACTCTAACAGATACGCAGTATTTT.

On this clone: Its ends do not fully match the called genes, so a read error is possible. Additional DNA sequences in this sample encode the identical CDR3. The rearrangement joins TRBV28 to TRBJ2-5, with no clear D. Per germline, CDR1 MDHEN and CDR2 SYDVKM. The CDR3 is made up of 12 amino acids. The CDR3 bases are TGTACCAGCAGTACTCCACTGGAGACCCAGTACTTC. It yields the protein CTSSTPLETQYF.

This clone was detected once. The J gene is TRBJ2-1, the V gene TRBV19; the D gene is possibly TRBD2 (6 bases). This CDR3 spans 15 amino acids. The germline V and J ends were trimmed by 4 bases and 6 bases, with 16 bases remaining between them. Per the germline V gene, CDR1 is LNHDA and CDR2 is SQIVND (reference sequence). CDR3 coding DNA: TGTGCCAGTAGTACTCTAGCGAGAGCCTTCAATGAGCAGTTCTTC. Protein: CASSTLARAFNEQFF.

The gene calls are TRBV7-3 and TRBJ2-5; 9 bases fit TRBD2. CDR1 and CDR2 from the germline V gene are SGHTA and FQGTGA. The CDR3 is 15 amino acids. J lost 3 bases, V lost 2 bases, and 4 bases had no gene match. CDR3 DNA sequence: TGTGCCAGCAGCTTAGGGGCGGGAGGGAAAGAGACCCAGTACTTC. The encoded protein is CASSLGAGGKETQYF.

J is TRBJ1-2 and V is TRBV10-3, with no clear D. In germline, CDR1 is ENHRY, CDR2 SYGVKD. This CDR3 spans 13 amino acids. The V and J ends lost 2 bases and 5 bases respectively, with 9 bases between them. CDR3 protein: CAISEVESYGYTF. CDR3 coding DNA: TGTGCCATCAGTGAGGTAGAAAGTTATGGCTACACCTTC.

The chain recombines TRBV5-1 with TRBJ2-2, with D possibly being TRBD2 (5 bases). With 4 bases removed from V and 1 base from J, the gap between germline ends came to 11 bases. This CDR3 is built from 15 residues. Germline-derived CDR1 and CDR2 are SGHRS and YFSETQ. CDR3 DNA sequence: TGCGCCAGCAGCCAAGGCAGCGGGAACACCGGGGAGCTGTTTTTT. Its protein product is CASSQGSGNTGELFF.

This clone showed up just once. J is TRBJ2-5 and V is TRBV23-1; D might be TRBD1 (6 bases). TRBV23-1 is annotated as an ORF whose role is uncertain. The V end lost 2 bases, the J end lost 3 bases, and 7 bases lay between the germline ends. The CDR3 length is 13 residues. The CDR3 bases are TGCGCCAGCAGTCAAAGGACAGAAGAGACCCAGTACTTC. As protein: CASSQRTEETQYF.

The chain combines TRBV7-6 with TRBJ2-5, with 16 bases that match TRBD2. Trimming removed 5 bases from V and 5 bases from J; junction bases left unmatched: 8. The CDR3 is made up of 17 amino acids. The germline CDR1 and CDR2 sequences are SGHVS and FNYEAQ. The CDR3 protein is CASSEGLAGGPIETQYF. The DNA for the CDR3 is TGTGCCAGCAGCGAGGGACTAGCGGGAGGGCCGATTGAGACCCAGTACTTC.

This clone was recorded only once. The chain uses TRBV29-1 and TRBJ2-5; D is undetermined. Trimming removed 4 bases at V and 0 bases at J, with 9 bases between. Germline V gives CDR1 SQVTM, CDR2 ANQGSEA. CDR3 length: 13 residues. CDR3 protein: CSVVLGNQETQYF. The CDR3 region has the DNA TGCAGCGTTGTGCTAGGTAACCAAGAGACCCAGTACTTC.

The J gene is TRBJ1-2, the V gene TRBV18, with unresolved D. Trimming removed 3 bases at V and 2 bases at J, with 7 bases between. The CDR3 contains 13 residues. The germline V gene has CDR1 KGHSH and CDR2 LQKENI. The chain's CDR3 is CASSPAGNYGYTF. For the CDR3, the DNA is TGTGCCAGCTCACCGGCAGGAAACTATGGCTACACCTTC. Using reference TRBV18 and TRBJ1-2 for the parts outside the CDR3, the full variable domain is NAGVMQNPRHLVRRRGQEARLRCSPMKGHSHVYWYRQLPEEGLKFMVYLQKENIIDESGMPKERFSAEFPKEGPSILRIQQVVRGDSAAYFCASSPAGNYGYTFGSGTRLTVV.

This chain uses TRBV14 with TRBJ1-2, with D possibly TRBD1 on 5 matching bases. V gave up 1 base and J gave up 6 bases, with 15 bases separating them. The CDR3 covers 15 residues. Germline assignment: CDR1 SGHDN and CDR2 FVKESK. CDR3 nucleotides: TGTGCCAGCAGCCAAGCAAGGGGCAGGGTGAATGGCTACACCTTC. Encoded protein: CASSQARGRVNGYTF.

V is TRBV7-2 and J is TRBJ1-2, with 7 bases identical to TRBD1. Per germline, CDR1 SGHTA and CDR2 FQGNSA. V lost 0 bases, J lost 0 bases, and 4 bases stayed unmatched. The CDR3 covers 16 residues. The CDR3 DNA follows: TGTGCCAGCAGCTTAGCGGGGCAGGGGGCTAACTATGGCTACACCTTC. Its protein is CASSLAGQGANYGYTF.

The chain is built from TRBV7-9 and TRBJ1-2, with D tentatively TRBD1 (6 bases). Germline CDR1 SEHNR, CDR2 FQNEAQ (reference sequence). The CDR3 consists of 13 residues. V was pared by 1 base and J by 3 bases, with 6 bases between. The CDR3 DNA sequence: TGTGCCAGCAGCTTAGGGACAGACTATGGCTACACCTTC. It codes for CASSLGTDYGYTF.

The chain uses TRBV18 and TRBJ2-2; the D gene is possibly TRBD2 (6 bases). Germline CDR1 and CDR2: KGHSH and LQKENI. Trimming took 1 base from V and 6 from J, leaving 12 bases between them. The CDR3 has 15 amino acids. Here the CDR3 DNA reads TGTGCCAGCTCACCACTTCCGGGAGAGTCCGGGGAGCTGTTTTTT. The encoded protein is CASSPLPGESGELFF.

The chain combines TRBV15 with TRBJ2-5; the match to TRBD2 covers 13 bases. V gave up 3 bases and J gave up 1 base; unmatched junction bases: 8. The CDR3 spans 18 residues. Germline lookup yields CDR1 LNHNV and CDR2 YYDKDF (reference sequence). CDR3 nucleotides: TGTGCCACCAGCAGGGTTGTGGGACTAGCGGGGACCCAAGAGACCCAGTACTTC. This sequence encodes CATSRVVGLAGTQETQYF. Based on the CDR3 plus reference TRBV15 and TRBJ2-5, the full variable domain is DAMVIQNPRYQVTQFGKPVTLSCSQTLNHNVMYWYQQKSSQAPKLLFHYYDKDFNNEADTPDNFQSRRPNTSFCFLDIRSPGLGDTAMYLCATSRVVGLAGTQETQYFGPGTRLLVL.

This clone was picked up one time. V is TRBV6-5 and J is TRBJ1-1, with TRBD1 matching over 7 bases. V lost 2 bases to trimming and J lost 4 bases; unmatched junction nucleotides: 4. CDR3 size: 14 residues. CDR1 and CDR2 (germline): MNHEY, SVGAGI. CDR3 amino acids: CASSYDSGGTEAFF. For the CDR3, the DNA is TGTGCCAGCAGTTACGATTCAGGGGGCACTGAAGCTTTCTTT.

This sequence joins TRBV6-6 and TRBJ1-2; 7 bases line up with TRBD1. CDR3 length: 15 amino acids. Germline V lookup: CDR1 MNHNY, CDR2 SVGAGI (reference sequence). Trimming took 7 bases from V and 0 from J; bases not matched to a gene: 8. Here the CDR3 DNA reads TGTGCCAGCACAGACCGGGACAGTTCTAACTATGGCTACACCTTC. This codes for CASTDRDSSNYGYTF.

A few counts support this clone. This chain connects TRBV25-1 to TRBJ2-5; 9 bases are shared with TRBD1. After removal of 6 bases from V and 5 bases from J, the junction contained 4 bases not matched to a gene. The length of the CDR3 is 13 residues. Germline V gene sequence: CDR1 MGHDK, CDR2 SYGVNS. The CDR3 DNA reads as TGTGCCAGCAGGGGACAGGGCAGGGAGACCCAGTACTTC. Translating it yields CASRGQGRETQYF.